This passage covers 28 T cell receptor beta chains from one sample sequenced in a study of cytomegalovirus exposure and HLA in healthy donors. PCR involved 60 Vbeta and 13 Jbeta primers. Some clones are missing from TCRdb's copy, which holds only in-frame ones; the method was immunoSEQ multiplex PCR. The sample carries around 140,000 clones, 60% to 85% recorded once. Sequencing was carried out using PBMCs. The receptors here all came from a man in his thirties or forties in good health and CMV-seronegative.

This chain joins TRBV10-3 and TRBJ1-5, with unresolved D. Germline CDR1 ENHRY, CDR2 SYGVKD. V was trimmed by 3 bases and J by 7 bases, leaving 13 bases between them. This CDR3 contains 14 residues. CDR3 protein: CAISEASGRQPQHF. CDR3 sequence (DNA): TGTGCCATCAGTGAAGCCTCGGGGAGACAGCCCCAGCATTTT.

The chain employs TRBV7-6 and TRBJ2-3, with TRBD1 as a possible D gene (5 bases). Germline assignment: CDR1 SGHVS and CDR2 FNYEAQ. CDR3 length equals 15 residues. V was trimmed by 1 base and J by 6 bases, leaving 14 bases between them. The CDR3 sequence: CASSLDDMGRDTQYF. DNA of the CDR3: TGTGCCAGCAGCTTAGACGATATGGGGCGGGATACGCAGTATTTT.

The chain uses TRBV9 and TRBJ2-3; 9 bases match TRBD1. Germline trimming cut 0 bases from V and 1 base from J; bases unmatched to any gene: 3. The CDR3 has 16 amino acids. Germline values: CDR1 SGDLS, CDR2 YYNGEE. This CDR3 is CASSVATGGGTDTQYF. CDR3 nucleotide sequence: TGTGCCAGCAGCGTAGCCACAGGGGGCGGCACAGATACGCAGTATTTT.

This clone occurred once. The V and J genes are TRBV28 and TRBJ2-4; possibly TRBD2 for D (5 bases). The CDR3 is made up of 15 amino acids. V was cut by 5 bases and J by 1 base, with 12 bases left in between. Germline lookup yields CDR1 MDHEN and CDR2 SYDVKM. The DNA of the CDR3 is TGTGCCAGCAGTCCAACCCCGGGGGCCAAAAACATTCAGTACTTC. Translated: CASSPTPGAKNIQYF.

The chain uses TRBV6-1 and TRBJ2-4, with D perhaps TRBD2 (7 bases). Germline CDR1 is MNHNS and CDR2 is SASEGT. The CDR3 contains 14 residues. V was clipped by 1 base and J by 11 bases, with 15 bases between them. The CDR3 DNA follows: TGTGCCAGCAGTGAAGAGGGTAGAGGGGGGGTTCAGTACTTC. This sequence encodes CASSEEGRGGVQYF.

The genes are TRBV2 and TRBJ2-3, with 9 bases aligning to TRBD1. V trimming: 5 bases; J trimming: 3 bases; junction bases outside the gene matches: 6. This CDR3 comprises 15 residues. Germline lookup yields CDR1 SNHLY and CDR2 FYNNEI. The CDR3 region has the DNA TGTGCCAGCAGTCCCCGACAGGGGGTAACAGATACGCAGTATTTT. As protein: CASSPRQGVTDTQYF.

The chain recombines TRBV18 with TRBJ1-1; D is uncertain. Trimming removed 1 base at V and 3 bases at J, with 12 bases between. CDR1 is KGHSH and CDR2 is LQKENI in the germline V gene. The CDR3 runs to 15 residues. The CDR3 here is CASSPLVGGYTEAFF. In DNA, the CDR3 is TGTGCCAGCTCACCACTGGTAGGAGGGTACACTGAAGCTTTCTTT. The full variable domain, rest sourced from reference TRBV18 and TRBJ1-1, is NAGVMQNPRHLVRRRGQEARLRCSPMKGHSHVYWYRQLPEEGLKFMVYLQKENIIDESGMPKERFSAEFPKEGPSILRIQQVVRGDSAAYFCASSPLVGGYTEAFFGQGTRLTVV.

This rearrangement joins TRBV14 to TRBJ2-5; D might be TRBD1 (6 bases). V lost 6 bases, J lost 1 base, and 18 bases lay in between. The germline gives CDR1 SGHDN, CDR2 FVKESK. The CDR3 totals 16 residues. The CDR3 here is CASRSGTLGAQETQYF. Here the CDR3 DNA reads TGTGCCAGCAGATCCGGGACACTTGGGGCCCAAGAGACCCAGTACTTC.

The gene calls are TRBV5-5 and TRBJ1-6; D gene unclear. Trimming left V 4 bases short and J 11 bases short, with 13 bases between. CDR1 is SGHKS and CDR2 is YYEKEE in the germline V gene (reference sequence). The CDR3 runs to 13 residues. The CDR3 here is CASSRGSSPPLHF. DNA for the CDR3: TGTGCCAGCAGCCGAGGGAGTAGCCCACCCCTCCACTTT. The full variable domain, completed using reference TRBV5-5 and TRBJ1-6, is DAGVTQSPTHLIKTRGQQVTLRCSPISGHKSVSWYQQVLGQGPQFIFQYYEKEERGRGNFPDRFSARQFPNYSSELNVNALLLGDSALYLCASSRGSSPPLHFGNGTRLTVT.

This chain links TRBV6-1 with TRBJ1-2, with 7 bases that match TRBD1. This CDR3 region has 14 residues. The junction had 7 bases not matched to a gene; V was cut back by 5 bases and J by 4 bases. Germline CDR1 reads MNHNS; CDR2 reads SASEGT. The CDR3 nucleotides read TGTGCCAGCAGTACCAAGACAGGGTCCTATGGCTACACCTTC. Its protein product is CASSTKTGSYGYTF.

The genes are TRBV25-1 and TRBJ2-5; the match to TRBD2 covers 11 bases. Germline V gene data show CDR1 as MGHDK and CDR2 as SYGVNS. The CDR3 runs to 16 residues. Trimming took 1 base from V and 11 from J; bases not matched to a gene: 12. The CDR3 here is CASSESTSGRLREQYF. In nucleotides, the CDR3 is TGTGCCAGCAGTGAATCTACTAGCGGGAGATTACGGGAGCAGTACTTC.

The J gene is TRBJ1-1, the V gene TRBV7-9; tentative D call: TRBD1 (6 bases). V was shortened by 0 bases and J by 3 bases, with 14 bases between the two germline ends. The CDR3 extends over 16 amino acids. CDR1 is SEHNR, CDR2 FQNEAQ, per germline (reference sequence). The CDR3 protein is CASSLAFREGDTEAFF. The CDR3, as DNA: TGTGCCAGCAGCTTAGCGTTTCGGGAGGGGGACACTGAAGCTTTCTTT.

The gene calls are TRBV9 and TRBJ1-1; 7 positions match TRBD1. Losses at the gene ends were 4 bases for V and 4 bases for J; bases not matched to a gene: 7. The germline gives CDR1 SGDLS, CDR2 YYNGEE. The CDR3 has 14 residues. The CDR3 here is CASSYGTDGTEAFF. CDR3 coding DNA: TGTGCCAGCAGCTACGGGACAGACGGCACTGAAGCTTTCTTT. Full variable domain (outside the CDR3, taken from reference TRBV9 and TRBJ1-1): DSGVTQTPKHLITATGQRVTLRCSPRSGDLSVYWYQQSLDQGLQFLIQYYNGEERAKGNILERFSAQQFPDLHSELNLSSLELGDSALYFCASSYGTDGTEAFFGQGTRLTVV.

This clone was seen a single time. This sequence joins TRBV28 and TRBJ1-2, with D perhaps TRBD1 (5 bases). Germline lookup yields CDR1 MDHEN and CDR2 SYDVKM. CDR3 length equals 12 residues. V was pared by 5 bases and J by 8 bases, with 12 bases between. The CDR3 region has the DNA TGTGCCAGCAGTCCCGGGGGGGAAGGCTACACCTTC. This encodes CASSPGGEGYTF.

This clone appeared a single time. V is TRBV28 and J is TRBJ2-3, with 10 nucleotides matching TRBD2. J gave up 3 bases and V 7 bases, and 13 bases lay outside the gene matches. This CDR3 contains 17 residues. Germline V CDR1 and CDR2: MDHEN, SYDVKM. The CDR3 is CASIPGLAEGETDTQYF. The CDR3 coding sequence is TGTGCCAGCATCCCCGGACTAGCGGAAGGAGAGACAGATACGCAGTATTTT.

The J gene is TRBJ1-5, the V gene TRBV28; D unclear. The V gene's germline CDR1 is MDHEN and CDR2 SYDVKM. The CDR3 consists of 11 residues. V was trimmed by 6 bases and J by 3 bases, leaving 3 bases between them. Here the CDR3 DNA reads TGTGCCAGCAGCGTCAATCAGCCCCAGCATTTT. Residues: CASSVNQPQHF.

The CDR3 coding sequence is TGCGCCAGCAGCCAGGGAAGGGATTCACCCCTCCACTTT. It yields the protein CASSQGRDSPLHF. The rearrangement links TRBV5-1 to TRBJ1-6; a possible D gene is TRBD1 (5 bases). V dropped 4 bases and J dropped 8 bases, with 10 bases sitting between them. The CDR3 extends over 13 amino acids. CDR1 and CDR2 from the germline V gene are SGHRS and YFSETQ.

The genes are TRBV10-1 and TRBJ2-7; D unresolved. Per germline, CDR1 WNHNN and CDR2 SYGVQD (reference sequence). The CDR3 totals 14 residues. Trimming took off 7 bases at V and 2 bases at J, with 15 bases between the two ends. The CDR3: CASNRPGRPYEQYF. The DNA of the CDR3 is TGCGCCAGCAATAGACCTGGGCGTCCCTACGAGCAGTACTTC.

In this sample, this clone turned up a few times. The chain couples TRBV5-5 to TRBJ2-1; D is unresolved. Germline V gives CDR1 SGHKS, CDR2 YYEKEE (reference sequence). The CDR3 has 13 amino acids. The V and J ends lost 4 bases and 9 bases respectively, with 14 bases between them. The CDR3: CASSLEYSGEQFF. CDR3 in DNA: TGTGCCAGCAGCCTAGAGTACTCCGGTGAGCAGTTCTTC.

The rearrangement joins TRBV28 to TRBJ2-7; D is possibly TRBD2 (6 bases). Germline V gives CDR1 MDHEN, CDR2 SYDVKM. V dropped 1 base and J dropped 5 bases, with 15 bases sitting between them. This CDR3 is 15 amino acids long. The CDR3 DNA reads TGTGCCAGCAGTTTATCAGGGAGGAGCTCTCACGAGCAGTACTTC. As protein: CASSLSGRSSHEQYF.

There are a few counts of this clone. The chain is built from TRBV7-2 and TRBJ2-7; D might be TRBD1 (7 bases). The CDR3 runs to 15 residues. Trimming removed 1 base at V and 3 bases at J, with 13 bases between. CDR1 and CDR2 (germline): SGHTA, FQGNSA. For the CDR3, the DNA is TGTGCCAGCAGCTTAGAAGTCCAGGGGGGCTACGAGCAGTACTTC. It encodes CASSLEVQGGYEQYF.

V is TRBV13 and J is TRBJ2-1, with TRBD2 identical over 9 bases. CDR1 is PRHDT, CDR2 FYEKMQ, per germline (reference sequence). There are 17 residues in the CDR3. Trimming at V came to 2 bases and at J to 4 bases, leaving 9 bases not matched to a gene. The CDR3 DNA is TGTGCCAGCAGCTTAATTAGCGGGGGCTCCTCGTACAATGAGCAGTTCTTC. Translating gives CASSLISGGSSYNEQFF.

V and J are TRBV6-6 and TRBJ2-1; D is perhaps TRBD2 (7 bases). Germline values: CDR1 MNHNY, CDR2 SVGAGI (reference sequence). This CDR3 contains 15 residues. Trimming took 0 bases from V and 8 from J, leaving 14 bases between them. This CDR3 reads CASSYSGKGGDEQFF. The CDR3 nucleotides read TGTGCCAGCAGTTACTCGGGAAAAGGGGGGGATGAGCAGTTCTTC.

The V gene is TRBV5-1, the J gene TRBJ2-5, with 11 nucleotides matching TRBD2. Germline CDR1 and CDR2: SGHRS and YFSETQ. V shed 4 bases and J 1 base; nucleotides not matched to a gene: 9. The CDR3 is 17 residues long. CDR3 in DNA: TGCGCCAGCAGCAGAAGCTCAACTAGCGGGAGCCAAGAGACCCAGTACTTC. As protein: CASSRSSTSGSQETQYF.

The chain couples TRBV19 to TRBJ2-7; the match to TRBD2 covers 9 bases. The germline V gene encodes CDR1 LNHDA and CDR2 SQIVND (reference sequence). The CDR3 has 15 residues. V was pared by 5 bases and J by 2 bases, with 7 bases of the junction left unmatched. CDR3 region: CASSLGTSPTYEQYF. DNA of the CDR3: TGTGCCAGTAGTCTTGGGACTAGCCCCACCTACGAGCAGTACTTC.

V gene TRBV15 combines with J gene TRBJ2-1; the match to TRBD2 covers 8 bases. CDR1 is LNHNV, CDR2 YYDKDF, per germline (reference sequence). The CDR3 consists of 17 residues. The V and J ends lost 1 base and 2 bases, in that order; junction bases with no gene match: 7. CDR3 bases: TGTGCCACCAGCAGAGGCTCCGCGGGGGGCGCCTACAATGAGCAGTTCTTC. It is translated as CATSRGSAGGAYNEQFF.

This clone has just one count. The rearrangement links TRBV6-1 to TRBJ1-1; tentatively, D is TRBD1 (5 bases). Trimming took 5 bases from V and 1 from J, leaving 8 bases between them. Germline V gene lookup returns CDR1 MNHNS and CDR2 SASEGT. The CDR3 is 13 residues long. The chain's CDR3 is CASSRTGNTEAFF. CDR3 DNA: TGTGCCAGCAGTAGAACAGGGAACACTGAAGCTTTCTTT.

The V call is TRBV4-2, the J call TRBJ2-1; the D gene is possibly TRBD2 (7 bases). Germline V CDR1 and CDR2: LGHNA, YNFKEQ. This CDR3 is built from 16 residues. The V end lost 0 bases, the J end lost 4 bases, and 13 bases lay between the germline ends. CDR3 coding DNA: TGTGCCAGCAGCCAAGATAACGCGGGGGCATACAATGAGCAGTTCTTC. It codes for CASSQDNAGAYNEQFF.